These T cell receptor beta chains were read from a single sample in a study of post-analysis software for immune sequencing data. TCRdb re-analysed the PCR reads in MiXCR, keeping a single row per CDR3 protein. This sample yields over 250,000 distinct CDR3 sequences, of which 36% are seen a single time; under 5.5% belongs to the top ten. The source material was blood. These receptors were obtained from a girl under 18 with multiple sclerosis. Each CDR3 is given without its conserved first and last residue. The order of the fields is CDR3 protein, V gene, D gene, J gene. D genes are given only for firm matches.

ASSLGDRVDQPQH,TRBV5-1,TRBD1,TRBJ1-5
ASSPQISYTGYT,TRBV18,.,TRBJ1-2
SARGSPGQGIHEQY,TRBV20-1,TRBD1,TRBJ2-7
ASSLEGGATYEQY,TRBV11-2,.,TRBJ2-7
ASSFGQGYTEAF,TRBV9,TRBD1,TRBJ1-1
ASSPGLAVVGHTQY,TRBV5-1,TRBD2,TRBJ2-3
ASSFTDGSVDIQY,TRBV5-1,.,TRBJ2-4
SVRLAGGYEQY,TRBV29-1,TRBD2,TRBJ2-7
ASSQVGLAGYNEQF,TRBV3-1,TRBD2,TRBJ2-1
ASSLAGTGGNQPQH,TRBV5-6,TRBD1,TRBJ1-5
ASSLQGNTEAF,TRBV5-1,.,TRBJ1-1
ASSLDGGELF,TRBV11-2,.,TRBJ2-2
ASSLIAGGWNEQY,TRBV28,TRBD2,TRBJ2-5
ATRWSTQETQY,TRBV12-3/TRBV12-4,.,TRBJ2-5
SARAAGTSGGTDTQY,TRBV20-1,TRBD2,TRBJ2-3
ASSLADRAEGETQY,TRBV5-1,TRBD1,TRBJ2-5
ASSYLAGTADGYT,TRBV6-2/TRBV6-3,TRBD1,TRBJ1-2
ASSPQAGETQY,TRBV18,.,TRBJ2-5
AWDASGPTGELF,TRBV30,.,TRBJ2-2
SVEGGTSTDTQY,TRBV29-1,.,TRBJ2-3
ASTYTPRTNQETQY,TRBV7-8,.,TRBJ2-5
SVKGGPSYEQY,TRBV29-1,.,TRBJ2-7
ASSFPGQGFRYT,TRBV5-6,TRBD1,TRBJ1-2
SALADSTDTQY,TRBV20-1,TRBD2,TRBJ2-3
SARVTRQETQY,TRBV20-1,.,TRBJ2-5
ASSHGQETQY,TRBV3-1,.,TRBJ2-5
ASDAGLAKNIQY,TRBV2,.,TRBJ2-4
ASRPAPLTGENTEAF,TRBV28,TRBD1,TRBJ1-1
ASKRDGTLDTQY,TRBV2,.,TRBJ2-3
ASSSTYGDYGYT,TRBV6-6,.,TRBJ1-2
ASSPGQVNYDYT,TRBV28,TRBD1,TRBJ1-2
ASSPRTGLHTEAF,TRBV7-9,TRBD1,TRBJ1-1
ASSLSSTDYGYT,TRBV7-2,.,TRBJ1-2
ASSTGTEYGYT,TRBV5-1,.,TRBJ1-2
ASSERAGGDQPQH,TRBV10-2,TRBD1,TRBJ1-5
ASSLGQGQNNEQF,TRBV13,TRBD1,TRBJ2-1
SVVGDRLEGYT,TRBV29-1,TRBD1,TRBJ1-2